Below are 31 T cell receptor beta chains sequenced from a single sample in a study of T cell responses to AZD1222 COVID-19 vaccine. Method: immunoSEQ multiplex PCR; TCRdb's copy keeps in-frame clones and lacks some. The repertoire includes tens of thousands of clones, approximately 83% of them detected once, and 40% to 65% sits in the top ten. The source material was peripheral blood, sampled on day 0 of AZD1222 vaccination. The receptors were gathered from an adult in good health.

This clone was recorded once. J is TRBJ2-4 and V is TRBV2; D possibly corresponds to TRBD2 (5 bases). Trimming pared 2 bases from V and 0 bases from J, leaving 14 bases between. Per germline, CDR1 SNHLY and CDR2 FYNNEI. The CDR3 contains 17 residues. Here the CDR3 reads CASSESEVFLAKNIQYF. DNA of the CDR3: TGTGCCAGCAGTGAATCGGAGGTATTTCTAGCCAAAAACATTCAGTACTTC.

The chain employs TRBV5-1 and TRBJ1-6; TRBD1 is a possible D gene (5 bases). Per the germline V gene, CDR1 is SGHRS and CDR2 is YFSETQ. The CDR3 runs 15 residues. V dropped 2 bases and J dropped 14 bases, with 20 bases sitting between them. The DNA for the CDR3 is TGCGCCAGCAGCTTAGTAGGGGACCTATCTTCGTCCCTCCACTTT. Translated, it gives CASSLVGDLSSSLHF. The variable domain in full, completed from reference TRBV5-1 and TRBJ1-6, reads KAGVTQTPRYLIKTRGQQVTLSCSPISGHRSVSWYQQTPGQGLQFLFEYFSETQRNKGNFPGRFSGRQFSNSRSEMNVSTLELGDSALYLCASSLVGDLSSSLHFGNGTRLTVT.

The rearrangement links TRBV11-2 to TRBJ1-2; D might be TRBD1 (5 bases). Germline loops: CDR1 SGHAT, CDR2 FQNNGV. This CDR3 has 18 residues. V lost 6 bases and J 3 bases, leaving 26 bases between the germline ends. Here the CDR3 DNA reads TGTGCCAGCAGAGCAATAACCGGGACCTTTTCTTTTGACTATGGCTACACCTTC. This sequence encodes CASRAITGTFSFDYGYTF.

This sequence joins TRBV19 and TRBJ1-2; no definite D call. CDR1 and CDR2 (germline): LNHDA, SQIVND (reference sequence). The V end lost 2 bases, the J end lost 2 bases, and 6 bases lay between the germline ends. This CDR3 contains 13 residues. The CDR3 is CASSINRNYGYTF. For the CDR3, the DNA is TGTGCCAGTAGTATAAACAGAAACTATGGCTACACCTTC.

This sequence joins TRBV10-3 and TRBJ1-1, with TRBD1 as a possible D gene (6 bases). Germline V gives CDR1 ENHRY, CDR2 SYGVKD. The CDR3 sequence is 14 residues long. V shed 8 bases and J shed 1 base, with 14 bases lying between them. CDR3 bases: TGTGCCATCGCAGGGGACCGAGGGAACACTGAAGCTTTCTTT. Amino acids: CAIAGDRGNTEAFF.

The chain employs TRBV6-6 and TRBJ1-1; 7 bases line up with TRBD1. Germline assignment: CDR1 MNHNY and CDR2 SVGAGI (reference sequence). This CDR3 spans 14 amino acids. V was pared by 6 bases and J by 0 bases, with 4 bases of the junction left unmatched. As DNA, the CDR3 is TGTGCCAGCAGCCTGGGACAGCTGAACACTGAAGCTTTCTTT. Protein product: CASSLGQLNTEAFF.

V is TRBV5-1 and J is TRBJ2-7; 15 bases agree with TRBD2. Germline lookup yields CDR1 SGHRS and CDR2 YFSETQ. The CDR3 runs 14 residues. The V gene end was trimmed by 4 bases and the J gene end by 7 bases; junction bases not matched to a gene: 3. The CDR3 reads CASSPGLAGGEQYF. The CDR3 nucleotides read TGCGCCAGCAGCCCGGGACTAGCGGGGGGAGAGCAGTACTTC.

The chain couples TRBV9 to TRBJ1-5; 7 bases agree with TRBD1. From germline, CDR1 is SGDLS and CDR2 YYNGEE. The CDR3 is made up of 15 amino acids. V was clipped by 3 bases and J by 7 bases; unmatched bases: 10. The chain's CDR3 is CASSGGTGAGQPQHF. The CDR3 nucleotides are TGTGCCAGCAGCGGGGGAACAGGGGCCGGCCAGCCCCAGCATTTT.

With regard to this clone: The same CDR3 is also encoded by other DNA sequences in this sample. The chain is built from TRBV5-1 and TRBJ2-3, with 10 bases fitting TRBD1. The CDR3 covers 14 residues. Germline CDR1 is SGHRS and CDR2 is YFSETQ. Trimming at V came to 3 bases and at J to 3 bases, leaving 1 base not matched to a gene. The CDR3 region is CASSWTGGTDTQYF. CDR3 nucleotide sequence: TGCGCCAGCAGCTGGACAGGGGGTACAGATACGCAGTATTTT.

This sequence joins TRBV11-2 and TRBJ2-2; the match to TRBD1 covers 7 bases. The CDR3 consists of 15 residues. V was pared by 4 bases and J by 2 bases, with 4 bases of the junction left unmatched. CDR1 is SGHAT, CDR2 FQNNGV, per germline. This CDR3 is CASSSWTGNTGELFF. The CDR3 coding sequence is TGTGCCAGCAGCTCATGGACAGGAAACACCGGGGAGCTGTTTTTT.

CDR3: CASTSTSGGRNEQFF. The CDR3 DNA follows: TGTGCCAGCACCTCGACTAGCGGGGGGCGTAATGAGCAGTTCTTC. This chain joins TRBV11-2 and TRBJ2-1; 13 bases match TRBD2. Trimming cost V 7 bases and J 7 bases; bases outside gene matches: 7. The CDR3 consists of 15 residues. The germline CDR1 and CDR2 sequences are SGHAT and FQNNGV. The variable domain in full, completed from reference TRBV11-2 and TRBJ2-1, reads EAGVAQSPRYKIIEKRQSVAFWCNPISGHATLYWYQQILGQGPKLLIQFQNNGVVDDSQLPKDRFSAERLKGVDSTLKIQPAKLEDSAVYLCASTSTSGGRNEQFFGPGTRLTVL.

J is TRBJ2-7 and V is TRBV10-1; perhaps TRBD2 as D (6 bases). This CDR3 region has 17 residues. Germline CDR1 WNHNN, CDR2 SYGVQD (reference sequence). Trimming took 3 bases from V and 3 from J, leaving 21 bases between them. The CDR3 coding sequence is TGCGCCAGCAGTGATCGGGTTAGCGGTTACGGGGTCTACGAGCAGTACTTC. Translating it yields CASSDRVSGYGVYEQYF.

This chain uses TRBV6-5 with TRBJ1-4; unclear D gene. The germline V gene has CDR1 MNHEY and CDR2 SVGAGI. The ends were cut back, 6 bases at V and 7 bases at J, with 12 bases in the middle. The CDR3 is 13 amino acids. The CDR3 DNA follows: TGTGCCAGCAGGGCTGGTATTCTTGAAAAACTGTTTTTT. Residues: CASRAGILEKLFF.

This rearrangement joins TRBV7-2 to TRBJ2-5; 10 bases align to TRBD2. CDR3 size: 17 residues. Unmatched junction bases numbered 13, after V lost 7 bases and J lost 2 bases. CDR1 is SGHTA, CDR2 FQGNSA, per germline. The CDR3 protein is CASTDQWSAGGQETQYF. DNA of the CDR3: TGTGCCAGCACCGACCAGTGGTCAGCGGGGGGGCAAGAGACCCAGTACTTC. Combining the CDR3 with reference TRBV7-2 and TRBJ2-5 gives the whole variable domain GAGVSQSPSNKVTEKGKDVELRCDPISGHTALYWYRQSLGQGLEFLIYFQGNSAPDKSGLPSDRFSAERTGGSVSTLTIQRTQQEDSAVYLCASTDQWSAGGQETQYFGPGTRLLVL.

The chain carries TRBV15 and TRBJ2-1; D may correspond to TRBD1 or TRBD2 (7 bases each). Germline CDR1 and CDR2: LNHNV and YYDKDF (reference sequence). CDR3 length: 17 amino acids. Trimming cost V 0 bases and J 3 bases, with 15 bases left between them. The CDR3 here is CATSRDGGGGVYNEQFF. In DNA, the CDR3 is TGTGCCACCAGCAGAGACGGGGGAGGGGGCGTCTACAATGAGCAGTTCTTC.

This sequence joins TRBV30 and TRBJ2-1; D is unresolved. The CDR3 is 13 residues long. V lost 2 bases and J 3 bases, leaving 8 bases between the germline ends. Germline loops: CDR1 GTSNPN, CDR2 SVGIG (reference sequence). The CDR3 DNA is TGTGCCTGGAGTTTCGACAACTACAATGAGCAGTTCTTC. Its translation: CAWSFDNYNEQFF.

This clone was seen a handful of times. The chain uses TRBV7-3 and TRBJ2-5, with a possible D match to TRBD2 (5 bases). The V end lost 1 base, the J end lost 4 bases, and 7 bases lay between the germline ends. This CDR3 contains 13 residues. Germline loops: CDR1 SGHTA, CDR2 FQGTGA. CDR3 in DNA: TGTGCCAGCAGCTTAAGCAGCGGAGAGACCCAGTACTTC. It codes for CASSLSSGETQYF.

This chain connects TRBV3-1 (or the pseudogene TRBV3-2) to TRBJ2-1; 14 nucleotides agree with TRBD2. V dropped 1 base and J dropped 2; count of bases not matched to a gene: 1. CDR1 LGHDT and CDR2 YNNKEL come from the germline V gene (reference sequence). The CDR3 sequence is 17 residues long. Here the CDR3 reads CASSQGGLAGAYNEQFF. The CDR3 DNA follows: TGTGCCAGCAGCCAAGGGGGACTAGCGGGGGCCTACAATGAGCAGTTCTTC.

CDR3 nucleotides: TGTGCCAGCAGCTTAGCGAACCCGGCCAATTCACCCCTCCACTTT. It codes for CASSLANPANSPLHF. This chain joins TRBV7-2 and TRBJ1-6, with D unclear. V was cut by 0 bases and J by 7 bases, with 10 bases left in between. The germline V gene encodes CDR1 SGHTA and CDR2 FQGNSA. The CDR3 consists of 15 residues.

The J gene is TRBJ2-3, the V gene TRBV2; 9 bases are shared with TRBD1. V lost 5 bases and J lost 2; bases outside the gene matches: 5. The CDR3 consists of 15 residues. Germline CDR1 is SNHLY and CDR2 is FYNNEI. The CDR3 sequence is CASSWGQGATDTQYF. The CDR3 nucleotides read TGTGCCAGCAGTTGGGGACAGGGAGCCACAGATACGCAGTATTTT.

The chain couples TRBV7-9 to TRBJ2-5, with D perhaps matching TRBD2 (5 bases). The V gene's germline CDR1 is SEHNR and CDR2 FQNEAQ (reference sequence). Between the trimmed V and J ends, which lost 3 bases and 5 bases, there was a span of 13 bases. CDR3 size: 14 residues. CDR3 nucleotides: TGTGCCAGCAGCTTTCGCTCGGGGAAGGAGACCCAGTACTTC. Amino acids: CASSFRSGKETQYF.

This chain links TRBV5-1 with TRBJ1-3; D might be TRBD1 (6 bases). CDR1 SGHRS and CDR2 YFSETQ come from the germline V gene. V was clipped by 1 base and J by 0 bases, with 11 bases between them. The CDR3 loop spans 16 amino acids. The CDR3 bases are TGCGCCAGCAGCTTGCTAGTACAGGGCTCTGGAAACACCATATATTTT. Translation: CASSLLVQGSGNTIYF.

The V call is TRBV30, the J call TRBJ1-1; D gene uncertain. V was shortened by 3 bases and J by 6 bases, with 14 bases between the two germline ends. CDR1 is GTSNPN, CDR2 SVGIG, per germline (reference sequence). The CDR3 covers 13 residues. CDR3: CAWSSDGLSEAFF. CDR3 bases: TGTGCCTGGAGCTCTGACGGCCTCTCTGAAGCTTTCTTT.

The chain uses TRBV6-1 and TRBJ1-3, with a weak D call TRBD1 (5 bases). The germline gives CDR1 MNHNS, CDR2 SASEGT. Trimming took 4 bases from V and 0 from J, leaving 13 bases between them. The CDR3 has 16 amino acids. DNA for the CDR3: TGTGCCAGCAGTGCTGGGACCGCAAGCTCTGGAAACACCATATATTTT. Protein product: CASSAGTASSGNTIYF.

CDR3 loop: CAWSPREGTADEQYF. CDR3 sequence (DNA): TGTGCCTGGAGTCCTAGGGAGGGAACTGCGGACGAGCAGTACTTC. V is TRBV30 and J is TRBJ2-7; TRBD2 matches at 7 bases. The CDR3 contains 15 residues. Losses at the gene ends were 2 bases for V and 5 bases for J; bases not matched to a gene: 12. Germline V gene lookup returns CDR1 GTSNPN and CDR2 SVGIG (reference sequence).

J is TRBJ2-7 and V is TRBV28, with 9 bases lining up with TRBD2. After removal of 1 base from V and 6 bases from J, the junction contained 10 bases not matched to a gene. The CDR3 spans 16 residues. The germline CDR1 and CDR2 sequences are MDHEN and SYDVKM. In DNA, the CDR3 is TGTGCCAGCAGTTTATCTTGGGAGGCTAGCGGGGCCGAGCAGTACTTC. Its protein product is CASSLSWEASGAEQYF.

The chain couples TRBV6-5 to TRBJ2-5; 9 bases line up with TRBD1. V was clipped by 6 bases and J by 5 bases; unmatched bases: 7. The CDR3 consists of 14 residues. Germline values: CDR1 MNHEY, CDR2 SVGAGI. DNA for the CDR3: TGTGCCAGCAGCACTGGGACAGGGTTTGAGACCCAGTACTTC. The encoded protein is CASSTGTGFETQYF.

This chain connects TRBV5-5 to TRBJ1-6, with D uncertain. The germline V and J ends were trimmed by 4 bases and 0 bases, with 17 bases remaining between them. Per germline, CDR1 SGHKS and CDR2 YYEKEE (reference sequence). The CDR3 is made up of 18 amino acids. DNA for the CDR3: TGTGCCAGCAGCGCCCGCTTCAAGGGCCCCTCCTATAATTCACCCCTCCACTTT. Translated: CASSARFKGPSYNSPLHF.

The chain combines TRBV7-2 with TRBJ1-4; the match to TRBD1 covers 7 bases. The V gene end was trimmed by 1 base and the J gene end by 7 bases; junction bases not matched to a gene: 12. The germline gives CDR1 SGHTA, CDR2 FQGNSA. This CDR3 spans 17 amino acids. The CDR3 loop reads CASSLGGTGTALEKLFF. As DNA, the CDR3 is TGTGCCAGCAGCTTAGGGGGTACCGGGACAGCGCTTGAAAAACTGTTTTTT.

The chain uses TRBV9 and TRBJ2-7, with unresolved D. Germline V CDR1 and CDR2: SGDLS, YYNGEE. Deletions cut 0 bases from V and 0 bases from J, with 10 bases between. CDR3 length: 15 residues. DNA of the CDR3: TGTGCCAGCAGCGTAGGGTACTCCAGCTCCTACGAGCAGTACTTC. It specifies CASSVGYSSSYEQYF.

The chain recombines TRBV7-2 with TRBJ2-1, with 8 bases matching TRBD1. The junction had 4 bases not matched to a gene; V was cut back by 2 bases and J by 7 bases. The CDR3 covers 14 residues. Germline assignment: CDR1 SGHTA and CDR2 FQGNSA. This CDR3 reads CASSLMDRVNEQFF. For the CDR3, the DNA is TGTGCCAGCAGCTTAATGGACAGGGTAAATGAGCAGTTCTTC.